The 15 T cell receptor beta chains below all came from one sample that was sequenced in a study of T cell responses to AZD1222 COVID-19 vaccine. Generated by immunoSEQ multiplex PCR, the TCRdb table keeps only in-frame clones and is missing some. This table holds approximately 140,000 clones, 75% to 95% found once. This sample comprised peripheral blood, obtained 28 days after the second AZD1222 dose. Every receptor here comes from an adult who received the AZD1222 COVID-19 vaccine.

The V and J genes are TRBV19 and TRBJ1-2; D might be TRBD1 (5 bases). CDR1 is LNHDA, CDR2 SQIVND, per germline (reference sequence). The CDR3 spans 13 residues. The V end was cut by 5 bases, the J end by 4 bases, with 11 bases between. The DNA for the CDR3 is TGTGCCAGTAGTTCCAGGGACTTCTATGGCTACACCTTC. Translated, it gives CASSSRDFYGYTF.

The rearrangement joins TRBV7-2 to TRBJ2-7; possibly TRBD2 for D (7 bases). Trimming took 8 bases from V and 3 from J, leaving 14 bases between them. The CDR3 contains 13 residues. Germline CDR1 and CDR2: SGHTA and FQGNSA. CDR3 sequence reads: CASRLGGGYEQYV. The CDR3 region has the DNA TGTGCCAGCCGGCTAGGGGGGGGCTACGAGCAGTACGTC.

The chain employs TRBV7-2 and TRBJ2-2; D is uncertain. The germline V gene has CDR1 SGHTA and CDR2 FQGNSA. The CDR3 extends over 15 amino acids. The germline V and J ends were trimmed by 0 bases and 3 bases, with 8 bases remaining between them. The CDR3 spells CASSLAQVDTGELFF. Here the CDR3 DNA reads TGTGCCAGCAGCTTAGCCCAGGTGGACACCGGGGAGCTGTTTTTT.

The CDR3 DNA is TGTGCCAGCAGCCGGGGGGACAGGGGAAACACTGAAGCTTTCTTT. Translation: CASSRGDRGNTEAFF. The J gene is TRBJ1-1, the V gene TRBV7-2, with 10 bases aligning to TRBD1. Germline values: CDR1 SGHTA, CDR2 FQGNSA. The junction had 5 bases not matched to a gene; V was cut back by 5 bases and J by 2 bases. The CDR3 is made up of 15 amino acids. The full variable domain, in which reference TRBV7-2 and TRBJ1-1 provide the parts outside the CDR3, is GAGVSQSPSNKVTEKGKDVELRCDPISGHTALYWYRQSLGQGLEFLIYFQGNSAPDKSGLPSDRFSAERTGGSVSTLTIQRTQQEDSAVYLCASSRGDRGNTEAFFGQGTRLTVV.

The CDR3 loop reads CASSGGYTNSPLHF. For the CDR3, the DNA is TGTGCCAGCAGTGGGGGGTATACTAATTCACCCCTCCACTTT. The chain uses TRBV2 and TRBJ1-6; tentatively, D is TRBD1 (5 bases). V dropped 4 bases and J dropped 6 bases, with 10 bases sitting between them. Germline V gene sequence: CDR1 SNHLY, CDR2 FYNNEI. The CDR3 is 14 amino acids.

The chain carries TRBV7-9 and TRBJ1-5, with 11 nucleotides matching TRBD1. Looked up from germline, CDR1 is SEHNR and CDR2 is FQNEAQ (reference sequence). This CDR3 spans 16 amino acids. The V segment lost 0 bases and the J segment 6 bases; nucleotides outside the gene matches: 4. The CDR3 sequence is CASSLAGTGGSQPQHF. Written as DNA, the CDR3 is TGTGCCAGCAGCTTAGCGGGGACAGGGGGGAGTCAGCCCCAGCATTTT. The complete variable domain, with remaining parts taken from reference TRBV7-9 and TRBJ1-5, reads DTGVSQNPRHKITKRGQNVTFRCDPISEHNRLYWYRQTLGQGPEFLTYFQNEAQLEKSRLLSDRFSAERPKGSFSTLEIQRTEQGDSAMYLCASSLAGTGGSQPQHFGDGTRLSIL.

With respect to this clone: At one end the junction does not follow the germline gene, possibly because of a read error. V gene TRBV7-7 combines with J gene TRBJ2-5; perhaps TRBD1 as D (5 bases). There are 15 residues in the CDR3. Germline CDR1 and CDR2: SSHAT and FNYEAQ (reference sequence). In DNA, the CDR3 is TGTGCTAGCAGCTTAGGGGCCCAAGCCCCAGAGACCCAGTACTTC. Amino acid sequence: CASSLGAQAPETQYF.

This clone was seen a single time. The chain combines TRBV6-5 with TRBJ1-1, with 8 bases identical to TRBD1. V was clipped by 6 bases and J by 2 bases; unmatched bases: 5. The CDR3 sequence is 14 residues long. Germline CDR1 is MNHEY and CDR2 is SVGAGI. Here the CDR3 reads CASSRTGTNTEAFF. The CDR3 nucleotides read TGTGCCAGCAGCCGGACAGGGACCAACACTGAAGCTTTCTTT.

This sequence joins TRBV4-1 and TRBJ2-1; 12 positions match TRBD2. The CDR3 sequence is 19 residues long. V trimming: 4 bases; J trimming: 3 bases; junction bases outside the gene matches: 13. Germline V lookup: CDR1 MGHRA, CDR2 YSYEKL. The CDR3 is CASSPAASGRAADYNEQFF. The CDR3 DNA reads as TGCGCCAGCAGCCCAGCGGCTAGCGGGAGGGCCGCGGACTACAATGAGCAGTTCTTC.

This clone was found once. The chain has TRBV7-3 and TRBJ2-2, with D possibly being TRBD2 (6 bases). CDR1 is SGHTA and CDR2 is FQGTGA in the germline V gene. Trimming left V 5 bases short and J 4 bases short, with 14 bases between. This CDR3 spans 15 amino acids. As DNA, the CDR3 is TGTGCCAGCAGCCCCCCGCGGGGAAGCACCGGGGAGCTGTTTTTT. Its translation: CASSPPRGSTGELFF.

V and J are TRBV10-3 and TRBJ1-5, with D possibly being TRBD1 (5 bases). V was pared by 0 bases and J by 2 bases, with 11 bases between. The CDR3 has 16 residues. Germline V CDR1 and CDR2: ENHRY, SYGVKD. In nucleotides, the CDR3 is TGTGCCATCAGTGAGTCCCAGGGTAACGGCAATCAGCCCCAGCATTTT. Protein product: CAISESQGNGNQPQHF.

This clone was recorded once. V and J are TRBV4-1 and TRBJ1-1; 8 bases fit TRBD1. The length of the CDR3 is 16 residues. Germline-derived CDR1 and CDR2 are MGHRA and YSYEKL. V shed 4 bases and J 1 base; nucleotides not matched to a gene: 8. CDR3 protein: CASSPPGQVQNTEAFF. CDR3 bases: TGCGCCAGCAGCCCCCCGGGACAGGTGCAGAACACTGAAGCTTTCTTT.

V is TRBV5-6 and J is TRBJ1-2, with 10 bases aligning to TRBD1. CDR3 size: 14 residues. The germline CDR1 and CDR2 sequences are SGHDT and YYEEEE. V lost 6 bases to trimming and J lost 7 bases; unmatched junction nucleotides: 9. The CDR3 coding sequence is TGTGCCAGCATTCCGGGACAGGGGCGGTCTGGCTACACCTTC. This codes for CASIPGQGRSGYTF.

This clone occurred once. CDR3 coding DNA: TGTGCCAGCAGCAAAACAGGGTTTGGGGCTTTCTTT. It translates to CASSKTGFGAFF. The J gene is TRBJ1-1, the V gene TRBV12-3 or TRBV12-4, with a weak D call TRBD1 (6 bases). V was trimmed by 6 bases and J by 11 bases, leaving 16 bases between them. CDR3 size: 12 residues.

The chain's CDR3 is CASSPDGLQGDTQYF. The CDR3 nucleotides are TGTGCCAGCTCACCAGACGGACTTCAAGGAGATACGCAGTATTTT. The chain joins TRBV18 to TRBJ2-3, with D maybe TRBD2 (5 bases). The CDR3 extends over 15 amino acids. V was clipped by 2 bases and J by 5 bases, with 14 bases between them. The germline V gene encodes CDR1 KGHSH and CDR2 LQKENI.